Listed below are T cell receptor beta chains from one sample, sequenced in a study of T cells in Graves' hyperthyroidism and ophthalmopathy. TCRdb called the multiplex PCR reads again in MiXCR, with one record for every CDR3 protein. The repertoire holds over 700,000 distinct CDR3 sequences, with over 35% as singletons. The sample was blood. The receptors shown here come from a young man with Graves' hyperthyroidism. Both conserved end residues are part of each CDR3. D genes are given only for firm matches. Clone size appears in some rows only: once, few, many, or a class for an expanded clone.

TRBV6-6,few,17,NA,TRBJ1-1,CASSLLSVTGVNTEAFF,TGTGCCAGCAGTCTACTATCTGTGACAGGCGTGAACACTGAAGCTTTCTTT
TRBV10-3,NA,13,TRBD1,TRBJ2-7,CAISRTGRDEQYF,TGTGCCATCTCGAGGACAGGGCGCGATGAGCAGTACTTC
TRBV15,NA,13,TRBD1,TRBJ2-5,CATSRDRGQPQYF,TGTGCCACCAGCAGGGACAGGGGCCAGCCCCAGTACTTC
TRBV10-3,NA,15,NA,TRBJ2-5,CASSSYLPGRGTQYF,TGTGCCAGCAGTTCCTATTTACCGGGACGAGGGACCCAGTACTTC
TRBV11-2,NA,16,NA,TRBJ1-3,CASSLIHRWPGNTIYF,TGTGCCAGCAGCTTAATCCACAGGTGGCCTGGAAACACCATATATTTT
TRBV2,many,16,NA,TRBJ2-5,CASSSPDSLGQETQYF,TGTGCCAGCAGTAGCCCGGACAGCCTGGGGCAAGAGACCCAGTACTTC
TRBV7-6,NA,13,NA,TRBJ1-4,CARSLQGGEKLFF,TGTGCCAGGAGCTTGCAGGGAGGCGAAAAACTGTTTTTT
TRBV10-3,few,11,NA,TRBJ1-2,CAVVRDYGYTF,TGTGCCGTTGTCAGGGACTATGGCTACACCTTC
TRBV24-1,NA,16,NA,TRBJ2-5,CATSDSSPGDSRTQYF,TGTGCCACCAGTGATTCCTCCCCGGGAGACTCCCGGACCCAGTACTTC
TRBV19,many,15,TRBD1,TRBJ1-5,CASSLDRYSNQPQHF,TGTGCCAGTAGTCTGGACAGGTATAGCAATCAGCCCCAGCATTTT
TRBV7-9,many,15,TRBD1,TRBJ1-1,CASSLYRGRNTEAFF,TGTGCCAGCAGCCTTTACAGGGGAAGGAACACTGAAGCTTTCTTT
TRBV3-1,NA,13,NA,TRBJ1-2,CASSPDTTYGYTF,TGTGCCAGCAGCCCGGACACCACCTATGGCTACACCTTC
TRBV7-2,many,14,NA,TRBJ2-5,CASSSGQPAETQYF,TGTGCCAGCAGCTCGGGGCAGCCGGCGGAGACCCAGTACTTC
TRBV7-2,NA,15,TRBD1,TRBJ2-7,CASSQIGDSSYEQYF,TGTGCCAGCAGCCAGATTGGGGACAGCTCCTACGAGCAGTACTTC
TRBV19,NA,15,NA,TRBJ2-5,CASSIGVDKEETQYF,TGTGCCAGTAGTATCGGGGTGGACAAGGAAGAGACCCAGTACTTC
TRBV3-1,NA,14,NA,TRBJ2-5,CASSDTATTETQYF,TGTGCCAGCAGTGACACTGCCACGACCGAGACCCAGTACTTC
TRBV15,NA,11,NA,TRBJ2-2,CATSITGELFF,TGTGCCACCAGCATTACAGGGGAGCTGTTTTTT
TRBV2,NA,15,TRBD1,TRBJ1-2,CASSQPGTEFYGYTF,TGTGCCAGCAGCCAACCGGGGACAGAATTCTATGGCTACACCTTC